Following are 7 T cell receptor beta chains from one sample sequenced in a study of blood T cell repertoires in COVID-19. The repertoire was sequenced with immunoSEQ multiplex PCR; TCRdb's copy has only in-frame clones and lacks some. The table has tens of thousands of clones, around 89% seen once; the top ten hold over 15%. Source material: peripheral blood. Receptors originate from a woman aged 60 to 75 with COVID-19, enrolled during active disease.

This clone was recorded once. V usage is TRBV6-5 and J usage is TRBJ2-3, with 7 bases lining up with TRBD2. Germline V gives CDR1 MNHEY, CDR2 SVGAGI. The ends lost 7 bases at V and 2 bases at J; junction bases unmatched: 6. The CDR3 has 14 residues. In nucleotides, the CDR3 is TGTGCCAGCACCGAGGGAGGGTTCACAGATACGCAGTATTTT. Protein sequence: CASTEGGFTDTQYF.

This clone was counted between two and nine times. V is TRBV30 and J is TRBJ1-4; D ambiguous. This CDR3 is 10 amino acids long. Germline V gene sequence: CDR1 GTSNPN, CDR2 SVGIG (reference sequence). V dropped 8 bases and J dropped 14 bases, with 15 bases sitting between them. The CDR3 protein is CAGNRDTLFF. DNA for the CDR3: TGTGCCGGCAACCGGGATACCCTGTTTTTT.

Notes on this clone: The germline gene is not matched at one end of the junction; a read error may be the cause. The gene calls are TRBV7-9 and TRBJ2-1, with D possibly matching TRBD2 (5 bases). The CDR3 runs 11 residues. Germline V CDR1 and CDR2: SEHNR, FQNEAQ (reference sequence). CDR3 amino acids: CASANRRAFLF. The DNA of the CDR3 is TGTGCCAGCGCGAACCGGCGGGCTTTCCTCTTC. The full variable domain, its missing parts supplied by reference TRBV7-9 and TRBJ2-1, is DTGVSQNPRHKITKRGQNVTFRCDPISEHNRLYWYRQTLGQGPEFLTYFQNEAQLEKSRLLSDRFSAERPKGSFSTLEIQRTEQGDSAMYLCASANRRAFLFGPGTRLTVL.

This clone has a single count. V gene TRBV27 combines with J gene TRBJ1-3; D is perhaps TRBD1 (6 bases). V lost 3 bases, J lost 4 bases, and 10 bases lay in between. CDR3 length: 14 residues. From germline, CDR1 is MNHEY and CDR2 SMNVEV (reference sequence). The CDR3 reads CASSFGGAGNTIYF. In nucleotides, the CDR3 is TGTGCCAGCAGTTTCGGGGGGGCGGGAAACACCATATATTTT.

The chain recombines TRBV7-9 with TRBJ2-1; 8 positions agree with TRBD1. Germline lookup yields CDR1 SEHNR and CDR2 FQNEAQ (reference sequence). The length of the CDR3 is 11 residues. V shed 4 bases, J shed 10 bases, and the junction held 0 bases outside the gene matches. CDR3 DNA: TGTGCCAGCAGCTGGGACAGGGAGCAGTTCTTC. Its protein is CASSWDREQFF.

This clone has just one count. The V gene is TRBV5-1, the J gene TRBJ2-7; 8 bases are a match to TRBD1. The CDR3 covers 11 residues. Germline V gives CDR1 SGHRS, CDR2 YFSETQ. V dropped 7 bases and J dropped 6; count of bases not matched to a gene: 3. The CDR3 nucleotides read TGCGCCAGCCAGGGGGCCGGCGAGCAGTACTTC. Its translation: CASQGAGEQYF.

V is TRBV6-1 and J is TRBJ2-7, with TRBD1 matching over 8 bases. The CDR3 runs to 15 residues. Germline assignment: CDR1 MNHNS and CDR2 SASEGT. J lost 4 bases, V lost 0 bases, and 5 bases had no gene match. CDR3 coding DNA: TGTGCCAGCAGTGAAGCTTTCCAGGGGGCTTACGAGCAGTACTTC. This gives the protein CASSEAFQGAYEQYF.